The 8 T cell receptor beta chains presented below share a single source sample, sequenced in a study of shared clonotypes between healthy human individuals. Method: immunoSEQ multiplex PCR; TCRdb's copy keeps in-frame clones and lacks some. The profile shows approximately 1.5 million clones, around 98.5% of them singletons. Sequenced material: naive CD4+ T cells sorted from blood. The subset denotes: CD45RA+ positively selected. The receptors derive from a man under 40 in good health.

The chain employs TRBV15 and TRBJ1-3; D gene uncertain. The CDR3 loop spans 12 amino acids. Germline V gene lookup returns CDR1 LNHNV and CDR2 YYDKDF (reference sequence). Deletions cut 4 bases from V and 2 bases from J, with 3 bases between. CDR3 in DNA: TGTGCCACCAGCAAACCTGGAAACACCATATATTTT. Translated: CATSKPGNTIYF.

This clone was observed once. V gene TRBV7-2 combines with J gene TRBJ1-3; perhaps TRBD1 as D (6 bases). V lost 1 base, J lost 2 bases, and 12 bases lay in between. CDR3 length: 16 residues. Looked up from germline, CDR1 is SGHTA and CDR2 is FQGNSA. CDR3 amino acids: CASSLVRRGPGNTIYF. The CDR3 DNA reads TGTGCCAGCAGCTTAGTAAGGCGGGGGCCTGGAAACACCATATATTTT.

V gene TRBV29-1 combines with J gene TRBJ1-4; D is ambiguous. The CDR3 length is 13 residues. Germline V CDR1 and CDR2: SQVTM, ANQGSEA. Trimming removed 3 bases from V and 1 base from J, with 6 bases in between. The CDR3 coding sequence is TGCAGCGTTGATGAAGGAACTAATGAAAAACTGTTTTTT. Translating gives CSVDEGTNEKLFF.

The rearrangement uses TRBV28 and TRBJ1-5, with D perhaps matching TRBD1 (5 bases). Trimming took off 5 bases at V and 5 bases at J, with 19 bases between the two ends. This CDR3 contains 16 residues. Germline V gene data show CDR1 as MDHEN and CDR2 as SYDVKM. CDR3 in DNA: TGTGCCAGCAGTGCCGGATTTGGGGGGTGGGATCAGCCCCAGCATTTT. The encoded protein is CASSAGFGGWDQPQHF. Variable domain in full (rest from reference TRBV28 and TRBJ1-5): DVKVTQSSRYLVKRTGEKVFLECVQDMDHENMFWYRQDPGLGLRLIYFSYDVKMKEKGDIPEGYSVSREKKERFSLILESASTNQTSMYLCASSAGFGGWDQPQHFGDGTRLSIL.

The rearrangement uses TRBV6-1 and TRBJ1-5, with 7 nucleotides matching TRBD1. Germline assignment: CDR1 MNHNS and CDR2 SASEGT. Trimming at V came to 8 bases and at J to 5 bases, leaving 6 bases not matched to a gene. The CDR3 loop spans 13 amino acids. The CDR3 is CASARQGDQPQHF. DNA of the CDR3: TGTGCCAGCGCCCGACAGGGCGATCAGCCCCAGCATTTT.

Written as DNA, the CDR3 is TGCGCCAGCAGCCAAGATCTTCGCAGGAACACCGGGGAGCTGTTTTTT. It is translated as CASSQDLRRNTGELFF. The V gene is TRBV4-3, the J gene TRBJ2-2; D remains unclear. Germline V gives CDR1 LGHNA, CDR2 YSLEER. V was pared by 0 bases and J by 1 base, with 9 bases between. The CDR3 covers 16 residues.

V is TRBV28 and J is TRBJ2-1; D is undetermined. Germline lookup yields CDR1 MDHEN and CDR2 SYDVKM. V was pared by 5 bases and J by 0 bases, with 11 bases between. The CDR3 consists of 15 residues. CDR3 nucleotides: TGTGCCAGCAGTGCTAGACTGAGCTCCTACAATGAGCAGTTCTTC. It codes for CASSARLSSYNEQFF.

This clone was seen just once. J is TRBJ1-5 and V is TRBV2; 8 bases are shared with TRBD1. The V segment lost 8 bases and the J segment 10 bases; nucleotides outside the gene matches: 16. This CDR3 spans 15 amino acids. The germline gives CDR1 SNHLY, CDR2 FYNNEI. This CDR3 is CASALQTGEGGPQHF. The CDR3 nucleotides are TGTGCCAGCGCCTTACAGACAGGGGAGGGTGGTCCCCAGCATTTT.